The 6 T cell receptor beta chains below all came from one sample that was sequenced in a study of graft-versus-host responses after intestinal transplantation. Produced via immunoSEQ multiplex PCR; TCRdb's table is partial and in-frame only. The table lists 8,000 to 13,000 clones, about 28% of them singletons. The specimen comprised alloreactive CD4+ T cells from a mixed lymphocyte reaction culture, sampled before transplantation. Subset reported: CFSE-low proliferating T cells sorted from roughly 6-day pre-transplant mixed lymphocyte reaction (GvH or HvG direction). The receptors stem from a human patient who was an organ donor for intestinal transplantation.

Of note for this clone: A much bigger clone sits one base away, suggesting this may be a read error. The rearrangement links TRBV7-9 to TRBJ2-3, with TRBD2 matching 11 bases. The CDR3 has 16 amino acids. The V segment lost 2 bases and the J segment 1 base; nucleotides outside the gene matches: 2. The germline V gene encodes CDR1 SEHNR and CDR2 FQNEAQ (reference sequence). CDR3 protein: CASSLLAGGRTDTQYF. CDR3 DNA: TGTGCCAGCAGCTTATTAGCGGGGGGGCGCACAGATACGCAGTATTTT.

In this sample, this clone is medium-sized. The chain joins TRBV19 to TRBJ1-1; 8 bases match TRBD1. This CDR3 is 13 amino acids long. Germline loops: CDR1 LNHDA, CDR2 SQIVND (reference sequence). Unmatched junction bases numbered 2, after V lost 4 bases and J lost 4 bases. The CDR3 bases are TGTGCCAGTAGTAAAGGACAGGGCACTGAAGCTTTCTTT. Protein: CASSKGQGTEAFF.

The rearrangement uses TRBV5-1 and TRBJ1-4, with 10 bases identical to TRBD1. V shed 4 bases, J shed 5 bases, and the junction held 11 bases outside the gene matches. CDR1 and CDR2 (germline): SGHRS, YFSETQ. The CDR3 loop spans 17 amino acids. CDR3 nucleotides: TGCGCCAGCAGCGGCGGTCCCGGGACAGGGGAGAATGAAAAACTGTTTTTT. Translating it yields CASSGGPGTGENEKLFF.

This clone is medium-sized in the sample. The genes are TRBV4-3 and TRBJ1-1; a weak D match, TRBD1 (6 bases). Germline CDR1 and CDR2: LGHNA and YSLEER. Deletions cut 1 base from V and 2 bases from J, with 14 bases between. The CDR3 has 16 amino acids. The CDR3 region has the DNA TGCGCCAGCAGCCAAGTCGGGGGGCTGATTAACACTGAAGCTTTCTTT. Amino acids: CASSQVGGLINTEAFF.

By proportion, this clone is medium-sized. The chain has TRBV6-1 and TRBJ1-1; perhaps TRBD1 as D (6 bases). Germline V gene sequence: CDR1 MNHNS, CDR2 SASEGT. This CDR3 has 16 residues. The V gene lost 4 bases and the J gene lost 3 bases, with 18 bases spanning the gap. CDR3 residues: CASSVIFGTRDTEAFF. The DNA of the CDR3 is TGTGCCAGCAGTGTTATTTTCGGGACAAGGGACACTGAAGCTTTCTTT.

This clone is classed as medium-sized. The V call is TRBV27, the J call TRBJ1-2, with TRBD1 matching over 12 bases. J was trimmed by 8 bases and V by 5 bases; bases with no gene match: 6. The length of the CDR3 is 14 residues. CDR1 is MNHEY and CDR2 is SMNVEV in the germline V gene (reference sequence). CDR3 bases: TGTGCCAGCAGTCCCGGGACAGGGGGCGGGGGCTACACCTTC. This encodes CASSPGTGGGGYTF.